These 18 T cell receptor beta chains were sequenced from one sample in a study of blood T cell repertoires in COVID-19. TCRdb's table, derived via immunoSEQ multiplex PCR, lists solely in-frame clones and lacks some. The sample holds about 170,000 clones, roughly 80% seen once. Source material: peripheral blood. The receptors derive from a man aged 65 to 85 with active or convalescent COVID-19.

CDR3 sequence (DNA): TGTGCCAGCAGCTTGTTCAGGGTTGGTTCGGATACGCAGTATTTT. This gives the protein CASSLFRVGSDTQYF. The chain is built from TRBV5-8 and TRBJ2-3; tentative D call: TRBD1 (5 bases). CDR3 length: 15 amino acids. Trimming cost V 1 base and J 6 bases, with 15 bases left between them. The germline CDR1 and CDR2 sequences are SGHTS and YDEGEE.

This chain joins TRBV6-5 and TRBJ1-5, with D possibly matching TRBD1 (5 bases). From germline, CDR1 is MNHEY and CDR2 SVGAGI. Trimming pared 6 bases from V and 7 bases from J, leaving 19 bases between. This CDR3 has 15 amino acids. This CDR3 reads CASRYYEGLDQPQHF. For the CDR3, the DNA is TGTGCCAGCAGATATTATGAGGGACTGGACCAGCCCCAGCATTTT.

CDR3 in DNA: TGCGCCAGCAGCCAAGATAGCTACAATGAGCAGTTCTTC. Residues: CASSQDSYNEQFF. This rearrangement joins TRBV4-3 to TRBJ2-1; D unresolved. The CDR3 length is 13 residues. Trimming left V 0 bases short and J 3 bases short, with 3 bases between. Germline V CDR1 and CDR2: LGHNA, YSLEER.

The V and J genes are TRBV30 and TRBJ1-2; 7 bases are shared with TRBD1. Germline-derived CDR1 and CDR2 are GTSNPN and SVGIG (reference sequence). V gave up 5 bases and J gave up 4 bases; unmatched junction bases: 7. CDR3 size: 13 residues. The CDR3 nucleotides are TGTGCCTGGCACCGGGACAGACCCTATGGCTACACCTTC. Residues: CAWHRDRPYGYTF. The variable domain in full, with the rest retrieved from reference TRBV30 and TRBJ1-2, is SQTIHQWPATLVQPVGSPLSLECTVEGTSNPNLYWYRQAAGRGLQLLFYSVGIGQISSEVPQNLSASRPQDRQFILSSKKLLLSDSGFYLCAWHRDRPYGYTFGSGTRLTVV.

This clone was counted once. CDR3 DNA: TGTGCCAGTGCGCACAGGGAACGTTTTCAGCCCCAGCATTTT. As protein: CASAHRERFQPQHF. This sequence joins TRBV19 and TRBJ1-5; a possible D gene is TRBD1 (6 bases). V dropped 8 bases and J dropped 6 bases, with 17 bases sitting between them. The CDR3 sequence is 14 residues long. Germline CDR1 reads LNHDA; CDR2 reads SQIVND (reference sequence).

This sequence joins TRBV27 and TRBJ2-3; D is possibly TRBD1 (5 bases). The V end was cut by 8 bases, the J end by 0 bases, with 12 bases between. This CDR3 spans 14 amino acids. Germline V gene lookup returns CDR1 MNHEY and CDR2 SMNVEV (reference sequence). The CDR3 loop is CASGIRASTDTQYF. The CDR3 DNA reads TGTGCCAGCGGGATCAGGGCTAGCACAGATACGCAGTATTTT.

The chain is built from TRBV11-2 and TRBJ2-2; possible D gene TRBD2, 5 bases. The CDR3 runs 14 residues. V was trimmed by 1 base and J by 7 bases, leaving 10 bases between them. Germline V gives CDR1 SGHAT, CDR2 FQNNGV. The CDR3: CASSLGGPSGELFF. The CDR3 nucleotides read TGTGCCAGCAGCTTAGGCGGGCCCAGCGGGGAGCTGTTTTTT. Full variable domain (remainder filled in from reference TRBV11-2 and TRBJ2-2): EAGVAQSPRYKIIEKRQSVAFWCNPISGHATLYWYQQILGQGPKLLIQFQNNGVVDDSQLPKDRFSAERLKGVDSTLKIQPAKLEDSAVYLCASSLGGPSGELFFGEGSRLTVL.

CDR3 loop: CASSLGTGGSNQPQHF. In DNA form, the CDR3 reads TGCGCCAGCAGCTTGGGGACAGGGGGAAGCAATCAGCCCCAGCATTTT. This sequence joins TRBV5-1 and TRBJ1-5; 10 bases agree with TRBD1. The CDR3 runs 16 residues. The junction had 1 base not matched to a gene; V was cut back by 0 bases and J by 1 base. Looked up from germline, CDR1 is SGHRS and CDR2 is YFSETQ.

This clone has just a few counts. The CDR3 reads CASTQYGRTGDPLHF. The CDR3 region has the DNA TGTGCCAGTACCCAATATGGACGTACCGGGGATCCCCTCCACTTT. The genes are TRBV19 and TRBJ1-6; D unclear. The V and J ends lost 7 bases and 13 bases respectively, with 23 bases between them. Per the germline V gene, CDR1 is LNHDA and CDR2 is SQIVND (reference sequence). This CDR3 has 15 residues. Looking up the rest from reference TRBV19 and TRBJ1-6 gives the full variable domain: DGGITQSPKYLFRKEGQNVTLSCEQNLNHDAMYWYRQDPGQGLRLIYYSQIVNDFQKGDIAEGYSVSREKKESFPLTVTSAQKNPTAFYLCASTQYGRTGDPLHFGNGTRLTVT.

The genes are TRBV6-6 and TRBJ1-6, with 7 bases that match TRBD1. Germline values: CDR1 MNHNY, CDR2 SVGAGI (reference sequence). Unmatched junction bases numbered 6, after V lost 2 bases and J lost 8 bases. This CDR3 has 15 amino acids. The CDR3 spells CASSYPGQRDSPLHF. The CDR3 DNA is TGTGCCAGCAGTTACCCGGGACAGAGGGATTCACCCCTCCACTTT.

The CDR3 region is CASSQGGSTDTQYF. CDR3 nucleotides: TGTGCCAGCAGCCAAGGAGGATCCACAGATACGCAGTATTTT. The rearrangement links TRBV3-1 (or the pseudogene TRBV3-2) to TRBJ2-3, with unresolved D. Trimming pared 1 base from V and 2 bases from J, leaving 7 bases between. This CDR3 is 14 amino acids long. Germline assignment: CDR1 LGHDT and CDR2 YNNKEL (reference sequence).

The chain recombines TRBV18 with TRBJ2-1; 11 bases match TRBD2. Unmatched junction bases numbered 12, after V lost 3 bases and J lost 8 bases. This CDR3 is built from 17 residues. The germline CDR1 and CDR2 sequences are KGHSH and LQKENI. The CDR3 region is CASSPSRVAGGKDEQFF. In DNA form, the CDR3 reads TGTGCCAGCTCACCCAGCCGTGTAGCGGGAGGGAAGGATGAGCAGTTCTTC.

This clone was observed a few times. The genes are TRBV7-2 and TRBJ1-2, with a possible D match to TRBD1 (5 bases). Trimming left V 2 bases short and J 2 bases short, with 12 bases between. Germline CDR1 and CDR2: SGHTA and FQGNSA. This CDR3 spans 15 amino acids. The CDR3 sequence is CASSLTASGNYGYTF. The DNA for the CDR3 is TGTGCCAGCAGCTTAACGGCTTCAGGGAACTATGGCTACACCTTC.

The genes are TRBV24-1 and TRBJ2-1, with a possible D match to TRBD1 (5 bases). Germline CDR1 and CDR2: KGHDR and SFDVKD. CDR3 length: 15 amino acids. With 4 bases removed from V and 10 bases from J, the gap between germline ends came to 19 bases. The CDR3 nucleotides read TGTGCCACCAGTGAACCTGACAGAGGACCTCGGGAGCAGTTCTTC. It translates to CATSEPDRGPREQFF.

This clone has only one observation. J is TRBJ2-1 and V is TRBV18, with D possibly matching TRBD2 (5 bases). V shed 1 base and J shed 8 bases, with 18 bases lying between them. This CDR3 has 16 amino acids. Germline loops: CDR1 KGHSH, CDR2 LQKENI. In DNA, the CDR3 is TGTGCCAGCTCACCACGAGCGGCCGGCCAAGCTGATGAGCAGTTCTTC. This encodes CASSPRAAGQADEQFF.

The chain has TRBV15 and TRBJ2-1; 9 positions match TRBD1. The CDR3 is made up of 16 amino acids. CDR1 is LNHNV and CDR2 is YYDKDF in the germline V gene (reference sequence). J gave up 5 bases and V 7 bases, and 12 bases lay outside the gene matches. CDR3 residues: CATTRGQGVGHNEQFF. DNA of the CDR3: TGTGCCACCACGCGGGGACAGGGAGTGGGACACAATGAGCAGTTCTTC.

This sequence joins TRBV7-8 and TRBJ1-2, with D unclear. Germline-derived CDR1 and CDR2 are SGHVS and FQNEAQ. This CDR3 is 16 amino acids long. V was cut by 0 bases and J by 5 bases, with 16 bases left in between. The DNA for the CDR3 is TGTGCCAGCAGCTTAGCAGGCACAGCCGATTTTTATGGCTACACCTTC. It encodes CASSLAGTADFYGYTF.

The rearrangement links TRBV5-8 to TRBJ2-3; D may be TRBD1 (6 bases). This CDR3 has 15 residues. V lost 1 base to trimming and J lost 1 base, with 10 bases between them. Germline V CDR1 and CDR2: SGHTS, YDEGEE. CDR3 in amino acids: CASSLIWGRTDTQYF. CDR3 nucleotide sequence: TGTGCCAGCAGCTTGATATGGGGGCGCACAGATACGCAGTATTTT.